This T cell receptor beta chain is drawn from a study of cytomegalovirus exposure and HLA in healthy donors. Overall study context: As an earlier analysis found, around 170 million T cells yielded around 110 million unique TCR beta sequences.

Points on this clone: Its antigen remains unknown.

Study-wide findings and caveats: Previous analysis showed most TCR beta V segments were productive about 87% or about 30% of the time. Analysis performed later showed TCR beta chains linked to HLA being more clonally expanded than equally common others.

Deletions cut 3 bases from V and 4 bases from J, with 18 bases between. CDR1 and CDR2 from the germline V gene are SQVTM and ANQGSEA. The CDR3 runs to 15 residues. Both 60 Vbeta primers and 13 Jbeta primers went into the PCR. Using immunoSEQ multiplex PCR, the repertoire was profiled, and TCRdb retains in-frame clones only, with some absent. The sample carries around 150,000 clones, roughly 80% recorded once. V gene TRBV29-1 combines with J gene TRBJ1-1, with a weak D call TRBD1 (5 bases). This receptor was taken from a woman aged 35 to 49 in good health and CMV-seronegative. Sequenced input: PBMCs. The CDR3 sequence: CSVEAQGVGGTEAFF. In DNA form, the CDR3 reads TGCAGCGTTGAGGCCCAGGGCGTGGGGGGCACTGAAGCTTTCTTT.